This TCR beta chain was recorded in a study of blood T cells in healthy people across ages (dated by TCRdb to the mid-2010s). In the study overall: In model experiments, roughly one uniquely barcoded TCR beta cDNA molecule per two T cells was captured by template switching. Using deep sequencing normalized with unique cDNA molecular identifiers, the study measured how TCR beta repertoire diversity changes with age. The donors were divided into four age groups: young (average approximately 17 years), middle-aged (approximately 39), aged (about 56) and long-lived (more than 75). Donors of different ages were randomly distributed across sequencing lanes to avoid experimental bias. Two additional independent replicas of 1 million unique cDNA reads from the same blood draw were analyzed for two donors (one aged 18 to 30 and one aged 80 or older).

CDR1 is given as SNHLY and CDR2 as FYNNEI, both from the germline V gene. The CDR3, cysteine through phenylalanine, is 12 amino acids long. The sequence is cut down to CDR3 DNA, 36 bases in frame from base 1. The method behind the library was 5' RACE. TCRdb shows the sequencer as Illumina HiSeq 2500. A second PCR of about 6 to 12 cycles was run with a J-beta primer mix and a sample-barcoded 5' primer. A unique molecular identifier was introduced onto each TCR beta cDNA molecule by a template-switch 5' adaptor carrying 12 random nucleotides. Each sample yielded at least 2.5 million CDR3-containing paired-end reads. First-strand cDNA synthesis was performed from all RNA using the Mint cDNA synthesis kit, with priming by a TRBC-specific oligonucleotide. All cDNA was treated with uracil-DNA glycosylase and then went through a first 18-cycle PCR with the universal primers M1SS and BC2_uni_R. The study's own analysis went as follows. For normalization, 1 million high-quality reads were randomly selected from each sample, with every read carrying a distinct molecular identifier. Reads with shared molecular identifiers were discarded instead of being binned into consensus sequences. MiTCR, run with a Q25 quality threshold and the strictest error-elimination algorithm, handled CDR3 identification, clonotype clustering and error correction. A nonparametric unseen species model with Euler transformation was used to estimate lower-bound total TCR beta diversity. The public reads were reprocessed in TCRdb via fastp at Q25 and MiXCR, keeping in-frame beta chains. For every CDR3 protein sequence, its rows merge into one entry that carries the most common genes and DNA. It is TCRdb's table, rather than the study itself, that gives the V and J calls and clone size. This sample holds hundreds of thousands of distinct CDR3 sequences; 40% to 50% were observed only once. Around 30% of the sample belongs to the ten largest clones.

The roughly 39 donors, aged about 6 to 95 years, were systemically healthy Caucasian individuals from Russia. Each donor gave roughly 9 milliliters of peripheral blood, drawn into EDTA-treated Vacutainer tubes. PBMCs were isolated by Ficoll-Paque density-gradient centrifugation, with at least 7 million obtained per sample. Trizol reagent was used to extract total RNA from the PBMCs, yielding at least 6 micrograms per sample. Naive CD45RAhigh/CD27high T cell percentages were measured by flow cytometry on a PBMC aliquot from every donor. The full study reports these points: Compared with the aged group, the long-lived group had more naive CD4+ T cells, fewer expanded clones and increased TCR diversity, suggesting age selection. Bulk unsorted PBMC profiling prevented conclusive comparison of naive and antigen-experienced compartments. A strong correlation was found between observed TCR beta diversity and the percentage of naive T cells measured by flow cytometry. Because the CMV infection status of the donors was unknown, age-related changes in expanded clonotypes may potentially have been confounded. Observed TCR beta diversity per million T cells fell roughly linearly with age, and a significant reduction was already apparent by age around 36. Estimates of total diversity based on one million sequenced T cells were regarded as lower bounds and as underestimates.

This clonotype was observed a handful of times. Its antigen has not been determined. No base quality values were provided; no much bigger clone lies one nucleotide off. The sequence came from a man aged 80 or over in good health. The chain was built from TRBV2 and TRBJ2-4; the central 7 bases match TRBD1. The DNA end lines up better with TRBJ2-7; the J call may be wrong. Source material: blood. The CDR3 in this case is CASSQTGREQYF. At the DNA level, the sequence is TGTGCCAGCAGTCAGACAGGGCGCGAGCAGTACTTC.